This T cell receptor beta chain was sequenced in a study of regulatory T cells in long-lasting Graves disease. iRepertoire HTBI primers and Arm-PCR of CDR3 regions built TCR beta libraries. TCRdb called the multiplex PCR reads again in MiXCR, with one record for every CDR3 protein. The sample holds about 450,000 distinct CDR3 sequences; approximately 14% are singletons and the top ten take approximately 17%. Note on this clonotype: Antigen specificity is unknown.

Whole-study findings and limits: Newly diagnosed Graves' patients exceeded persistent ones in TCR diversity.

Time point: newly diagnosed GD, antithyroid drugs for less than 3 months. Making the TCR library involved RNA that had been extracted from PBMCs. Trimming cost V 2 bases and J 5 bases, with 7 bases left between them. This CDR3 is 12 amino acids long. The sample was also linked to a second study, of T cells in Graves' hyperthyroidism and ophthalmopathy. That investigation notes: The study based diagnoses on clinical symptoms, serum thyroxine and TRAb, thyroid ultrasound and orbital computed tomography. Among clonotypes expanded in thyroid above 0.001, most were also found in blood.

The genes are TRBV12-3 or TRBV12-4 and TRBJ2-7; D remains unclear. Sample: peripheral blood mononuclear cells (PBMCs), taken at new diagnosis, from a patient treated with antithyroid drugs. The clonotype comes from a woman in her forties or fifties with Graves disease. The CDR3 here is CASSLTRDEQYF. The CDR3, as DNA: TGTGCCAGCAGTTTAACCCGAGACGAGCAGTACTTC.